These 5 T cell receptor beta chains were all obtained from the same sample, sequenced in a study of blood T cell repertoires in COVID-19. The method was immunoSEQ multiplex PCR; TCRdb's version includes in-frame clones alone and lacks a portion of them. The table has some 290,000 clones, approximately 82% seen once. Input material: peripheral blood. The receptor set was obtained from a man aged 55 to 70 who had recovered from COVID-19.

The rearrangement uses TRBV5-4 and TRBJ1-2; D gene uncertain. Trimming shortened V by 4 bases and J by 0 bases, and 13 bases separated the two germline ends. The CDR3 covers 15 residues. The germline gives CDR1 SGHNT, CDR2 YYREEE (reference sequence). The CDR3 spells CASSPSGIANYGYTF. The CDR3 DNA sequence: TGTGCCAGCAGCCCCTCGGGGATAGCTAACTATGGCTACACCTTC. Filled out from reference TRBV5-4 and TRBJ1-2, the complete variable domain reads ETGVTQSPTHLIKTRGQQVTLRCSSQSGHNTVSWYQQALGQGPQFIFQYYREEENGRGNFPPRFSGLQFPNYSSELNVNALELDDSALYLCASSPSGIANYGYTFGSGTRLTVV.

This sequence joins TRBV3-1 (or the pseudogene TRBV3-2) and TRBJ1-2; D is uncertain. Germline assignment: CDR1 LGHDT and CDR2 YNNKEL (reference sequence). The V end lost 0 bases, the J end lost 5 bases, and 7 bases lay between the germline ends. This CDR3 contains 13 residues. Here the CDR3 DNA reads TGTGCCAGCAGCCAAGAATCACGGTATGGCTACACCTTC. Translation gives CASSQESRYGYTF.

This clone was detected only a few times. This chain connects TRBV5-4 to TRBJ1-5; 7 bases align to TRBD1. CDR3 size: 15 residues. Germline V CDR1 and CDR2: SGHNT, YYREEE (reference sequence). The V segment lost 4 bases and the J segment 5 bases; nucleotides outside the gene matches: 9. CDR3 coding DNA: TGTGCCAGCAGCCTAGGCGGGACAGCGGATCAGCCCCAGCATTTT. Its protein product is CASSLGGTADQPQHF. Full variable domain (missing parts from reference TRBV5-4 and TRBJ1-5): ETGVTQSPTHLIKTRGQQVTLRCSSQSGHNTVSWYQQALGQGPQFIFQYYREEENGRGNFPPRFSGLQFPNYSSELNVNALELDDSALYLCASSLGGTADQPQHFGDGTRLSIL.

This chain links TRBV5-1 with TRBJ1-2, with D possibly TRBD1 on 6 matching bases. The germline V gene has CDR1 SGHRS and CDR2 YFSETQ. Trimming pared 0 bases from V and 6 bases from J, leaving 18 bases between. The CDR3 extends over 16 amino acids. Here the CDR3 reads CASSLDGTPHPNGYTF. The CDR3 DNA sequence: TGCGCCAGCAGCTTGGATGGGACACCACACCCCAATGGCTACACCTTC.

The gene calls are TRBV7-9 and TRBJ2-3; 16 bases line up with TRBD2. This CDR3 spans 18 amino acids. J gave up 5 bases and V 5 bases, and 10 bases lay outside the gene matches. Germline V lookup: CDR1 SEHNR, CDR2 FQNEAQ (reference sequence). The CDR3 is CASSPVGLAGGPIDTQYF. DNA of the CDR3: TGTGCCAGCAGCCCGGTGGGACTAGCGGGGGGGCCGATAGATACGCAGTATTTT.